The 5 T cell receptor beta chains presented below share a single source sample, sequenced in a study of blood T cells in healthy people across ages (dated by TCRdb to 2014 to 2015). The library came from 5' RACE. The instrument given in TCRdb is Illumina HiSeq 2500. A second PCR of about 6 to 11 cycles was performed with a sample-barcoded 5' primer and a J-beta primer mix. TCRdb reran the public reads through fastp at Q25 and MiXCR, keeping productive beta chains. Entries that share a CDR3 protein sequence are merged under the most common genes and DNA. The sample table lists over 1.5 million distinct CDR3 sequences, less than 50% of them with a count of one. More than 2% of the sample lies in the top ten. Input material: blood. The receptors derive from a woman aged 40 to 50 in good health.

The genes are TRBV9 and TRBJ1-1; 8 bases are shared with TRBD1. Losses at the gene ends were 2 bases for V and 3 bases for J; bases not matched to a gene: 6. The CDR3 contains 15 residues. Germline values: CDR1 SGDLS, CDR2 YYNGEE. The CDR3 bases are TGTGCCAGCAGCGTTACGACAGGGGTGGACACTGAAGCTTTCTTT. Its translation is CASSVTTGVDTEAFF.

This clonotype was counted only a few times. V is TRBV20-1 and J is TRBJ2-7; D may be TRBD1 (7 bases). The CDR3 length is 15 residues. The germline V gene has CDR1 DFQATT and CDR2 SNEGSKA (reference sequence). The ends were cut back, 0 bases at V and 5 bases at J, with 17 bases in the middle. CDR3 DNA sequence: TGCAGTGCTAGAGATTTACGGAGGGGGCGAGACGAGCAGTACTTC. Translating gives CSARDLRRGRDEQYF.

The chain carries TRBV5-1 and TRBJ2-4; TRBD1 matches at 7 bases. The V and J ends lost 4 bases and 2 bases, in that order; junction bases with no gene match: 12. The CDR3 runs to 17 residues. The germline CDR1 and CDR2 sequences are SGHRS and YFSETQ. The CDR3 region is CASSPRQGWESKNIQYF. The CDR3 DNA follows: TGCGCCAGCAGCCCAAGACAGGGCTGGGAGTCCAAAAACATTCAGTACTTC.

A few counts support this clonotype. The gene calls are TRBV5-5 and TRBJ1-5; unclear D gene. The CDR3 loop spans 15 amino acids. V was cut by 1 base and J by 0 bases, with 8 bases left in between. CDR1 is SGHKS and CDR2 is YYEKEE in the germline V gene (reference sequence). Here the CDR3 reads CASSLTHYSNQPQHF. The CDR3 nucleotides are TGTGCCAGCAGCTTGACACACTATAGCAATCAGCCCCAGCATTTT.

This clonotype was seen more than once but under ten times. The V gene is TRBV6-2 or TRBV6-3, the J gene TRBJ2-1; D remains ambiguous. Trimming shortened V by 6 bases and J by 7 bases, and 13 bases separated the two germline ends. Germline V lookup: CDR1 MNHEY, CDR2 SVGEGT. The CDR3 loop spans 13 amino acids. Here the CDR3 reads CASSYALGNEQFF. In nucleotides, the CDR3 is TGTGCCAGCAGCTACGCTCTAGGAAATGAGCAGTTCTTC.